Below are 24 T cell receptor beta chains sequenced from a single sample in a study of kidney transplant recipient with SARS-CoV-2 infection. TCRdb independently ran MiXCR on the reads; one entry per CDR3 protein. The sample has about 250,000 distinct CDR3 sequences; 25% to 35% are singletons. Sample: a blood sample, taken at baseline and on day 111 from a kidney transplant recipient. The receptors derive from a male patient in his thirties who had COVID-19 and was a kidney transplant recipient. A subset of T cells may come from the graft donor.

The chain is built from TRBV24-1 and TRBJ2-3; TRBD1 matches at 9 bases. This CDR3 region has 14 residues. Trimming cost V 9 bases and J 3 bases; bases outside gene matches: 6. Germline V gives CDR1 KGHDR, CDR2 SFDVKD. CDR3 in amino acids: CATGIQGATDTQYF. The CDR3 bases are TGTGCCACCGGAATACAGGGGGCGACAGATACGCAGTATTTT.

This clonotype was observed many times. The V call is TRBV6-1, the J call TRBJ1-2; D might be TRBD1 (5 bases). Germline V gene lookup returns CDR1 MNHNS and CDR2 SASEGT. Trimming left V 3 bases short and J 4 bases short, with 12 bases between. The CDR3 contains 14 residues. The CDR3 bases are TGTGCCAGCAGTGACGGGCAGGGCTTCTATGGCTACACCTTC. It specifies CASSDGQGFYGYTF.

This clonotype was seen many times. V and J are TRBV7-2 and TRBJ2-7, with TRBD2 matching over 9 bases. Germline V lookup: CDR1 SGHTA, CDR2 FQGNSA. The V segment lost 2 bases and the J segment 1 base; nucleotides outside the gene matches: 3. CDR3 length: 15 amino acids. DNA for the CDR3: TGTGCCAGCAGCTTAAATAGCGGGAGTTCCTACGAGCAGTACTTC. Protein product: CASSLNSGSSYEQYF. Together with reference TRBV7-2 and TRBJ2-7, the CDR3 gives the full variable domain: GAGVSQSPSNKVTEKGKDVELRCDPISGHTALYWYRQSLGQGLEFLIYFQGNSAPDKSGLPSDRFSAERTGGSVSTLTIQRTQQEDSAVYLCASSLNSGSSYEQYFGPGTRLTVT.

Turning to this clonotype: Since a much larger clone is just one base distant, this may be a read error. As DNA, the CDR3 is TGTGCCAGCAGAGCATCAATAGGGGCTTATGGCTACACCTTC. It codes for CASRASIGAYGYTF. The chain combines TRBV6-2 or TRBV6-3 with TRBJ1-2; D perhaps matches TRBD1 (5 bases). V was pared by 6 bases and J by 5 bases, with 16 bases between. Looked up from germline, CDR1 is MNHEY and CDR2 is SVGEGT. The CDR3 loop spans 14 amino acids.

Worth noting for this clonotype: Given a much more abundant clone one base away, this may be a read error. The rearrangement uses TRBV20-1 and TRBJ1-2; D gene ambiguous. The CDR3 is 16 residues long. V gave up 5 bases and J gave up 4 bases, with 23 bases separating them. Germline V gives CDR1 DFQATT, CDR2 SNEGSKA (reference sequence). The CDR3 sequence: CSAPKMLFRKTYGYTF. In nucleotides, the CDR3 is TGCAGTGCTCCAAAAATGCTGTTTCGAAAGACCTATGGCTACACCTTC.

This clonotype was seen at least ten times. V and J are TRBV6-8 and TRBJ2-5; D call uncertain. Germline lookup yields CDR1 MNHGY and CDR2 SAAAGT. CDR3 length: 15 residues. Trimming removed 2 bases from V and 4 bases from J, with 14 bases in between. This chain's CDR3 is CASSYALGSLETQYF. The CDR3 nucleotides read TGTGCCAGCAGTTACGCCTTGGGGTCACTAGAGACCCAGTACTTC.

This clonotype was detected ten times or more. V gene TRBV3-1 combines with J gene TRBJ2-7; TRBD1 or TRBD2 may be the D gene (5 bases each). The CDR3 spans 15 residues. V was pared by 4 bases and J by 5 bases, with 18 bases between. Germline CDR1 LGHDT, CDR2 YNNKEL (reference sequence). CDR3 nucleotide sequence: TGTGCCAGCAGCCTCCGACAGCGGATAGGGGACGAGCAGTACTTC. This encodes CASSLRQRIGDEQYF.

This clonotype was seen more than once but under ten times. The junction departs from germline at one end; a sequencing error may be responsible. The chain links TRBV10-1 to TRBJ2-7; 10 bases agree with TRBD2. CDR1 and CDR2 from the germline V gene are WNHNN and SYGVQD (reference sequence). This CDR3 region has 16 residues. The CDR3 sequence: CASSDGLAGVSYEQYF. CDR3 bases: TGTGCCAGCAGTGACGGTCTAGCGGGAGTTTCCTACGAGCAGTACTTC.

This clonotype appeared many times. The chain has TRBV5-1 and TRBJ1-2; D remains unclear. CDR3 length equals 16 residues. Trimming shortened V by 7 bases and J by 4 bases, and 23 bases separated the two germline ends. Germline V gene lookup returns CDR1 SGHRS and CDR2 YFSETQ. In DNA form, the CDR3 reads TGCGCCAGCTCGCTACAATCGGTTCGAAAGACCTATGGCTACACCTTC. This sequence encodes CASSLQSVRKTYGYTF.

Regarding this clonotype: A much larger clone lies one base from this, so it may be a read error. The J gene is TRBJ2-2, the V gene TRBV5-1; the D gene could be TRBD1 or TRBD2 (5 bases each). This CDR3 is built from 16 residues. Germline-derived CDR1 and CDR2 are SGHRS and YFSETQ. The CDR3 spells CASSWLGTPNTGELLF. CDR3 DNA: TGCGCCAGCAGCTGGCTGGGGACGCCTAACACCGGGGAGCTGCTTTTT.

This chain links TRBV3-1 with TRBJ1-1; D gene unclear. The CDR3 is 17 residues long. CDR1 and CDR2 from the germline V gene are LGHDT and YNNKEL (reference sequence). V dropped 5 bases and J dropped 4 bases, with 23 bases sitting between them. The CDR3 DNA is TGTGCCAGCAGCGGTGTACTTCCCATTTCAATTCGCACTGAAGCTTTCTTT. Amino acids: CASSGVLPISIRTEAFF.

In this sample, this clonotype turned up many times. The V gene is TRBV6-5, the J gene TRBJ1-5; D gene unclear. V was cut by 5 bases and J by 4 bases, with 6 bases left in between. This CDR3 is built from 12 residues. Germline V CDR1 and CDR2: MNHEY, SVGAGI. The CDR3 DNA is TGTGCCAGCAGTGCCATTAATCAGCCCCAGCATTTT. This encodes CASSAINQPQHF.

With regard to this clonotype: A much larger clone differs from this one at a single base, so this may be a read error. The chain uses TRBV20-1 and TRBJ2-7; possibly TRBD1 for D (6 bases). The CDR3 runs to 13 residues. The germline V gene has CDR1 DFQATT and CDR2 SNEGSKA (reference sequence). V gave up 8 bases and J gave up 2 bases, with 16 bases separating them. In DNA, the CDR3 is TGCAGTACTCGGCCTGGACAGACCTACGAGCAGTACTTC. Its protein product is CSTRPGQTYEQYF.

As for this clonotype: With a much larger clone just one base away, this may be a read error. The chain uses TRBV6-5 and TRBJ1-2, with D perhaps TRBD1 (6 bases). V gave up 6 bases and J gave up 7 bases, with 15 bases separating them. Looked up from germline, CDR1 is MNHEY and CDR2 is SVGAGI. This CDR3 is built from 13 residues. CDR3 sequence: CASSLTGYCGYTF. CDR3 coding DNA: TGTGCCAGCAGCCTGACAGGTTACTGTGGCTACACCTTC.

There are a few counts of this clonotype. V and J are TRBV9 and TRBJ2-1, with D uncertain. Germline CDR1 reads SGDLS; CDR2 reads YYNGEE. V lost 3 bases and J 12 bases, leaving 19 bases between the germline ends. This CDR3 contains 14 residues. The CDR3 here is CASSGNRAPNRQFF. CDR3 coding DNA: TGTGCCAGCAGCGGCAACCGGGCCCCAAACCGGCAGTTCTTC. Filled out from reference TRBV9 and TRBJ2-1, the complete variable domain reads DSGVTQTPKHLITATGQRVTLRCSPRSGDLSVYWYQQSLDQGLQFLIQYYNGEERAKGNILERFSAQQFPDLHSELNLSSLELGDSALYFCASSGNRAPNRQFFGPGTRLTVL.

This clonotype was detected once. Given a much more abundant clone one base away, this may be a read error. V is TRBV15 and J is TRBJ1-2, with TRBD1 matching over 10 bases. This CDR3 spans 19 amino acids. From germline, CDR1 is LNHNV and CDR2 YYDKDF (reference sequence). With 5 bases clipped from V and 8 bases from J, the junction kept 23 bases outside the gene matches. The CDR3 region is CATSGRRADRGILFHGYTF. The CDR3 DNA reads as TGTGCCACCAGCGGGAGAAGAGCGGACAGGGGGATCCTTTTCCACGGCTACACCTTC.

This clonotype was detected many times. This chain uses TRBV6-5 with TRBJ2-2; D assignment may be TRBD1 or TRBD2 (5 bases each). The CDR3 is 15 amino acids. The germline V gene has CDR1 MNHEY and CDR2 SVGAGI. V was trimmed by 8 bases and J by 1 base, leaving 14 bases between them. This CDR3 is CASGRDRQNTGELFF. CDR3 in DNA: TGTGCCAGCGGGAGAGACAGACAGAACACCGGGGAGCTGTTTTTT.

The table lists this clonotype with many counts. The rearrangement links TRBV19 to TRBJ2-5; 7 bases are shared with TRBD1. This CDR3 spans 15 amino acids. The germline gives CDR1 LNHDA, CDR2 SQIVND (reference sequence). Germline trimming cut 3 bases from V and 4 bases from J; bases unmatched to any gene: 8. CDR3: CASSISHHRGETQYF. The CDR3 nucleotides read TGTGCCAGTAGTATCAGCCACCACAGGGGAGAGACCCAGTACTTC.

There are many counts of this clonotype. This chain links TRBV6-6 with TRBJ2-3; D is undetermined. There are 16 residues in the CDR3. V was cut by 2 bases and J by 0 bases, with 12 bases left in between. CDR1 and CDR2 from the germline V gene are MNHNY and SVGAGI (reference sequence). Written as DNA, the CDR3 is TGTGCCAGCAGTTACCCTACCGGGCCCAGCACAGATACGCAGTATTTT. Amino acid sequence: CASSYPTGPSTDTQYF.

This clonotype was recorded a few times. This chain joins TRBV5-1 and TRBJ1-5, with D perhaps TRBD1 (5 bases). Per germline, CDR1 SGHRS and CDR2 YFSETQ. V lost 4 bases, J lost 6 bases, and 14 bases lay in between. This CDR3 comprises 14 residues. The CDR3 loop is CASSAGRGGQPQHF. The CDR3 DNA reads TGCGCCAGCAGCGCGGGACGTGGGGGTCAGCCCCAGCATTTT.

This clonotype was observed at least ten times. V and J are TRBV30 and TRBJ1-2, with unresolved D. The V gene's germline CDR1 is GTSNPN and CDR2 SVGIG (reference sequence). The length of the CDR3 is 16 residues. V lost 5 bases and J 4 bases, leaving 23 bases between the germline ends. CDR3 protein: CAWLSERYRKTYGYTF. In nucleotides, the CDR3 is TGTGCCTGGTTGTCAGAGCGTTATAGAAAGACCTATGGCTACACCTTC.

In this sample, this clonotype turned up many times. The genes are TRBV7-4 and TRBJ1-2, with unresolved D. The CDR3 loop spans 17 amino acids. Looked up from germline, CDR1 is SGHVT and CDR2 is SQSDAQ. The V end lost 5 bases, the J end lost 4 bases, and 23 bases lay between the germline ends. In nucleotides, the CDR3 is TGTGCCAGCAGCGTCTCCTCTTCAGCTCGAAAGACCTATGGCTACACCTTC. Translated: CASSVSSSARKTYGYTF.

A word on this clonotype: Given a much more abundant clone one base away, this may be a read error. This chain joins TRBV6-8 and TRBJ2-5; 7 bases are shared with TRBD1. The J call may be mistaken, given a closer DNA end match to TRBJ2-7. The germline V gene encodes CDR1 MNHGY and CDR2 SAAAGT. This CDR3 has 13 residues. The chain's CDR3 is CASNSRQGYEQYF. CDR3 bases: TGTGCCAGCAATTCGCGACAGGGCTACGAGCAGTACTTC.

As regards this clonotype: A read error may explain this, as a much larger clone is one base away. The chain employs TRBV5-1 and TRBJ2-2; D perhaps matches TRBD1 (5 bases). CDR1 is SGHRS, CDR2 YFSETQ, per germline. CDR3 length equals 17 residues. DNA for the CDR3: TGCGCCAGCAACTTGTATGCAGGGAACCTAGACACCGGGGAGCTGTTTTTT. This codes for CASNLYAGNLDTGELFF.